These T cell receptor beta chains were read from a single sample in a study of T-cell reconstitution after alpha-beta-depleted transplantation in children. TCRdb re-called the PCR reads through MiXCR, storing one row per CDR3 protein. The table records hundreds of thousands of distinct CDR3 sequences, more than 20% of them present only once. The sample here was PBMCs, mostly from graft donor cells, taken 360 days after TCRalphabeta/CD19-depleted stem cell transplant. The receptors shown here come from a female patient aged 2 to 10 who had a stem cell transplant for congenital amegakaryocytic thrombocytopenia, so the T cells may come from the graft donor. Both conserved end residues are part of each CDR3. The D gene is left open where the match is weak. A row's size may be missing; if present it is once, few, many or a size class.

D	size	length	V	J	DNA	CDR3
NA	NA	13	TRBV12-3/TRBV12-4	TRBJ1-1	TGTGCCAGCGGGGGGGTTCTGAACACTGAAGCTTTCTTT	CASGGVLNTEAFF
TRBD1	NA	13	TRBV5-1	TRBJ2-1	TGCGCCAGCAGCTGGGAAGGGACAGGGGAGCAGTTCTTC	CASSWEGTGEQFF
NA	many	14	TRBV28	TRBJ2-7	TGTGCCAGCAGTTTCGGACGGGGGAACTACGAGCAGTACTTC	CASSFGRGNYEQYF
NA	few	14	TRBV6-1	TRBJ1-4	TGTGCCAGCAACACGTTGGGCCGGAAAGAAAAACTGTTTTTT	CASNTLGRKEKLFF
NA	many	15	TRBV12-3/TRBV12-4	TRBJ1-1	TGTGCCAGCACCCCCTTTGCGGGCCGGGACACTGAAGCTTTCTTT	CASTPFAGRDTEAFF
NA	few	13	TRBV20-1	TRBJ2-5	TGCAGTGCAAGCCCTGGAGGGGGGGAGACCCAGTACTTC	CSASPGGGETQYF
NA	NA	17	TRBV5-1	TRBJ2-7	TGCGCCAGCAGCTCCTACATGCCCGTAGGGGACTCCTACGAGCAGTACTTC	CASSSYMPVGDSYEQYF
NA	NA	15	TRBV14	TRBJ1-4	TGTGCCAGCAGCCTCGGACTACCTACCCAGGAAAAACTGTTTTTT	CASSLGLPTQEKLFF
TRBD2	many	17	TRBV5-1	TRBJ2-7	TGCGCCAGCAGCTTGGAATTAACAGCGGGATACACCTACGAGCAGTACTTC	CASSLELTAGYTYEQYF
NA	NA	17	TRBV11-1	TRBJ1-1	TGTGCCAGCAGCTTGGGGCAGGGCCTCGGTGTGAACACTGAAGCTTTCTTT	CASSLGQGLGVNTEAFF
NA	NA	13	TRBV28	TRBJ1-4	TGTGCCAGCAGTTTGGAGTATGGAGGGGCCCCCACTTTT	CASSLEYGGAPTF
NA	few	11	TRBV7-9	TRBJ1-1	TGTGCCACCAGGGTGGACACTGAAGCTTTCTTT	CATRVDTEAFF
NA	few	16	TRBV6-2/TRBV6-3	TRBJ2-7	TGTGCCAGCAGTTCCTTAAGGTCGCAATCCGGGGCCGAGCAGTACTTC	CASSSLRSQSGAEQYF
TRBD1	NA	15	TRBV9	TRBJ1-1	TGTGCCAGCAGCATAGGGGGACAGGGTGGAGGTGAAGCTTTCTTT	CASSIGGQGGGEAFF
NA	NA	16	TRBV5-4	TRBJ2-1	TGTGCCAGCACCAATAAAGGTCGGGTATCCTACAATGAGCAGTTCTTC	CASTNKGRVSYNEQFF